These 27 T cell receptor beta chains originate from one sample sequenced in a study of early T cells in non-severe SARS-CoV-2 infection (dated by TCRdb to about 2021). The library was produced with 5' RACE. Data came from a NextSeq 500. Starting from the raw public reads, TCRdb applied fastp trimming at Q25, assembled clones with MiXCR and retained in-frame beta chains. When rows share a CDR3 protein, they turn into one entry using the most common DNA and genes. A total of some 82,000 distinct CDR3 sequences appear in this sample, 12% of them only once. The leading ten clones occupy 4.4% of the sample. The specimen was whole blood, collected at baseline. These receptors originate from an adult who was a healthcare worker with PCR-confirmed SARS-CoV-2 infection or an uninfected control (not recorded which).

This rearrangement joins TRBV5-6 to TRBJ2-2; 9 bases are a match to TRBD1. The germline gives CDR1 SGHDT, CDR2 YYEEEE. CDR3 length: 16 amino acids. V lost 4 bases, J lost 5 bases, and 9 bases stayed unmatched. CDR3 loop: CASSGRDRARTGELFF. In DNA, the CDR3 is TGTGCCAGCAGCGGGAGGGACAGGGCGAGAACCGGGGAGCTGTTTTTT.

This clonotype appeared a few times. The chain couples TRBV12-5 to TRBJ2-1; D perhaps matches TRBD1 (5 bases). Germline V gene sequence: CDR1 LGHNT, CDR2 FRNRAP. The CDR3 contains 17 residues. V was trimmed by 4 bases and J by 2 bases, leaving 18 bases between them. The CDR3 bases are TGTGCTAGTGGTTCCTACGGGTGGCAGGGAACCTACAATGAGCAGTTCTTC. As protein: CASGSYGWQGTYNEQFF. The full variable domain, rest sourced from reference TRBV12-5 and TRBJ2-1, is DARVTQTPRHKVTEMGQEVTMRCQPILGHNTVFWYRQTMMQGLELLAYFRNRAPLDDSGMPKDRFSAEMPDATLATLKIQPSEPRDSAVYFCASGSYGWQGTYNEQFFGPGTRLTVL.

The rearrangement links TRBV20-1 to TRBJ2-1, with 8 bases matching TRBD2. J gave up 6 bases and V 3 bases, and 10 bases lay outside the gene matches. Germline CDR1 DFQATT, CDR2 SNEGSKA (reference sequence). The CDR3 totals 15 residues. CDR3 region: CSARPPAGGPNEQFF. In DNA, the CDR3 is TGCAGTGCTAGGCCCCCTGCGGGGGGTCCCAATGAGCAGTTCTTC.

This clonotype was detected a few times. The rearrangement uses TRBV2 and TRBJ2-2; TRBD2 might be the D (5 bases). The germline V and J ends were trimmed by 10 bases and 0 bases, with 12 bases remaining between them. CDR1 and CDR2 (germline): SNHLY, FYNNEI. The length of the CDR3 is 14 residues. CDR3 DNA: TGTGCCACCCAGTCCGGGGCGAACACCGGGGAGCTGTTTTTT. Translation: CATQSGANTGELFF.

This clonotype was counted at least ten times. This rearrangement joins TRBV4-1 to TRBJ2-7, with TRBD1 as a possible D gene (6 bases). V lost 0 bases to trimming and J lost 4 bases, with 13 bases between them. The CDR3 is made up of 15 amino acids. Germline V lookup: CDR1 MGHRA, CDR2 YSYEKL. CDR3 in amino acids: CASSQDPGTIYEQYF. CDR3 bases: TGCGCCAGCAGCCAAGACCCTGGGACAATATACGAGCAGTACTTC.

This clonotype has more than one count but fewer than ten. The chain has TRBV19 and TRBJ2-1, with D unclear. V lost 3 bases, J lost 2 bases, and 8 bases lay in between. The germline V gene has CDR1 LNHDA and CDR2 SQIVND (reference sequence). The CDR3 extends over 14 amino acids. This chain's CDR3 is CASSMVGPYNEQFF. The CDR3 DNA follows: TGTGCCAGTAGTATGGTGGGCCCCTACAATGAGCAGTTCTTC.

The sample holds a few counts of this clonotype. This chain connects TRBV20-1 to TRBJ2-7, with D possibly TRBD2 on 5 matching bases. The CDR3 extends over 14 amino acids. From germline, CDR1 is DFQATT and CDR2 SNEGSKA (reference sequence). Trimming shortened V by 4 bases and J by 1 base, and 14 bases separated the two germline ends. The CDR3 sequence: CSAKASGMSYEQYF. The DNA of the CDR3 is TGCAGTGCTAAGGCCAGCGGAATGTCCTACGAGCAGTACTTC.

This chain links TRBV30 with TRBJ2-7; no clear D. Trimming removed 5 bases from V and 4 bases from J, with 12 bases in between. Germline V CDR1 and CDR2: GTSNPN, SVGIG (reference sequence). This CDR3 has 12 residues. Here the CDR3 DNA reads TGTGCCTGGGAAAAAGGGTCTTACGAGCAGTACTTC. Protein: CAWEKGSYEQYF.

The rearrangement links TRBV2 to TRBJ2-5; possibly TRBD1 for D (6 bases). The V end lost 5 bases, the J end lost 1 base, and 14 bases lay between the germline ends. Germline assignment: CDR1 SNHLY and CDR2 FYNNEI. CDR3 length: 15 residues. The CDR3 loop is CASSSAGALQETQYF. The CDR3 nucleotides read TGTGCCAGCAGTTCAGCAGGGGCCCTCCAAGAGACCCAGTACTTC.

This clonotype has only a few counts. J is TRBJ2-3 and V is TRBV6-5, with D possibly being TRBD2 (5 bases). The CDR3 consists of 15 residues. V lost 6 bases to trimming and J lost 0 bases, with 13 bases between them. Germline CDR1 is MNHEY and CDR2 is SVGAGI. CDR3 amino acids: CASREVTYSTDTQYF. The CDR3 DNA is TGTGCCAGCAGGGAGGTAACGTATAGCACAGATACGCAGTATTTT.

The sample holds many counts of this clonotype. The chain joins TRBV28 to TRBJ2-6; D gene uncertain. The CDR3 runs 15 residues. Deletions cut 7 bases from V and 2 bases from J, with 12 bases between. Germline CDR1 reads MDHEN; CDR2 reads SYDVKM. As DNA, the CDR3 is TGTGCCAGCACCACCCAGCAGGCTGGGGCCAACGTCCTGACTTTC. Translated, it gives CASTTQQAGANVLTF.

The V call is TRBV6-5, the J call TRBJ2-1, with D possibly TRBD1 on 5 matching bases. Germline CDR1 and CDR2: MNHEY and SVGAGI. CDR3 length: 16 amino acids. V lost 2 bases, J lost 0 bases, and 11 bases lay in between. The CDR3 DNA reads TGTGCCAGCAGTTACGGAGACAGCTTCTCCTACAATGAGCAGTTCTTC. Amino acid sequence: CASSYGDSFSYNEQFF.

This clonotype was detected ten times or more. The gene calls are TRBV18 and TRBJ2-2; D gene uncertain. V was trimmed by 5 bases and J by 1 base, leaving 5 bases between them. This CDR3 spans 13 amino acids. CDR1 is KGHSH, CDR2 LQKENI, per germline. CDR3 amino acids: CASSLQNTGELFF. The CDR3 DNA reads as TGTGCCAGCTCATTACAGAACACCGGGGAGCTGTTTTTT. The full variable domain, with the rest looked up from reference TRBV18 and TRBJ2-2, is NAGVMQNPRHLVRRRGQEARLRCSPMKGHSHVYWYRQLPEEGLKFMVYLQKENIIDESGMPKERFSAEFPKEGPSILRIQQVVRGDSAAYFCASSLQNTGELFFGEGSRLTVL.

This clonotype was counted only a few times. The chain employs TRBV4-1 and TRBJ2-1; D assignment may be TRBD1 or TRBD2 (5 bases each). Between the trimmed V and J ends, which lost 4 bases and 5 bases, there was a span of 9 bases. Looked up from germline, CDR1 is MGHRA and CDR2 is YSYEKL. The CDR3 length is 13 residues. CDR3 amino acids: CASSRQGHNEQFF. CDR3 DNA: TGCGCCAGCAGCCGGCAGGGACACAATGAGCAGTTCTTC.

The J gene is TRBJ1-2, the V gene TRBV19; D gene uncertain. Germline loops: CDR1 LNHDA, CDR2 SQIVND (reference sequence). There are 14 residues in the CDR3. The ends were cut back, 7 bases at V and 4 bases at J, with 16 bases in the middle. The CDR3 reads CASTTSFLGYGYTF. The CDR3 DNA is TGTGCCAGTACCACCAGTTTCTTGGGCTATGGCTACACCTTC.

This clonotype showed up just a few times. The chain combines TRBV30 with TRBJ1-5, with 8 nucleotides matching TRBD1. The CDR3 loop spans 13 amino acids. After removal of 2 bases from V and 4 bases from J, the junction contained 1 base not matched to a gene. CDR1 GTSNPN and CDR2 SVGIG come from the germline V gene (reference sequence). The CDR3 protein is CAWSRQGNQPQHF. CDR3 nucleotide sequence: TGTGCCTGGAGTAGACAGGGGAATCAGCCCCAGCATTTT.

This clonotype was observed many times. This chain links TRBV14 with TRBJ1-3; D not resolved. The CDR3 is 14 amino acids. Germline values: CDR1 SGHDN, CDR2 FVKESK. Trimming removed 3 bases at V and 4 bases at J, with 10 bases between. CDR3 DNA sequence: TGTGCCAGCAGCCAGTCTACACCAGGAAACACCATATATTTT. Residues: CASSQSTPGNTIYF. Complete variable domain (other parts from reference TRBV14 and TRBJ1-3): EAGVTQFPSHSVIEKGQTVTLRCDPISGHDNLYWYRRVMGKEIKFLLHFVKESKQDESGMPNNRFLAERTGGTYSTLKVQPAELEDSGVYFCASSQSTPGNTIYFGEGSWLTVV.

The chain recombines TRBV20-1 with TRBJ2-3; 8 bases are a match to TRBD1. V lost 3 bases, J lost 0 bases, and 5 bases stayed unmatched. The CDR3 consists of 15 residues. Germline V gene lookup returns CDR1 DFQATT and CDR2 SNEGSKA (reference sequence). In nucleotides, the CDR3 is TGCAGTGCTAGTCCCCGACAGGGGAGCACAGATACGCAGTATTTT. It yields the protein CSASPRQGSTDTQYF.

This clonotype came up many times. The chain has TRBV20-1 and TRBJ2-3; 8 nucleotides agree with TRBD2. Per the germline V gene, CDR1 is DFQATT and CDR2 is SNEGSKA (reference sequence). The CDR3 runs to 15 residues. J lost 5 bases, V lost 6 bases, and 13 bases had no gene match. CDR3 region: CSARQWVAGRDTQYF. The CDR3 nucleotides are TGCAGTGCCCGCCAGTGGGTAGCGGGGAGAGATACGCAGTATTTT.

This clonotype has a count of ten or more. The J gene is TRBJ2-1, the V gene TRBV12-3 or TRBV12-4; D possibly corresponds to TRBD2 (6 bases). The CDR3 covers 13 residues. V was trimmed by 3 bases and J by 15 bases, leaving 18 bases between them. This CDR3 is CASSFRALGGPFF. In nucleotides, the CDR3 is TGTGCCAGCAGTTTTAGGGCCCTGGGGGGACCGTTCTTC.

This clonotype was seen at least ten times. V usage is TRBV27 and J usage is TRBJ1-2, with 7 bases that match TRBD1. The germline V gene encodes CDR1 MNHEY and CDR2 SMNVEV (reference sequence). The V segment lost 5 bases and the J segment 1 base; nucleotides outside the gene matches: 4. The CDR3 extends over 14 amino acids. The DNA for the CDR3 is TGTGCCAGCAGTCCCAGACAGGGTAACTATGGCTACACCTTC. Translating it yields CASSPRQGNYGYTF.

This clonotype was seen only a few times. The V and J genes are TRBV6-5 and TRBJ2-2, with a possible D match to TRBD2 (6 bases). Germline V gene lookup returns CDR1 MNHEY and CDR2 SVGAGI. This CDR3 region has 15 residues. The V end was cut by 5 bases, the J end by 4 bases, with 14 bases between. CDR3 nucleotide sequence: TGTGCCAGCAGTGGGTCGCTAGCGTCCACCGGGGAGCTGTTTTTT. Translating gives CASSGSLASTGELFF.

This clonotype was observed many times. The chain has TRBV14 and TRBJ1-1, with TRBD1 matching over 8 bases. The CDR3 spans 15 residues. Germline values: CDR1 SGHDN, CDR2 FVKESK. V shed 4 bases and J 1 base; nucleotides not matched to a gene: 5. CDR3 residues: CASSPWDRKNTEAFF. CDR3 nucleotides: TGTGCCAGCAGCCCCTGGGACAGGAAGAACACTGAAGCTTTCTTT.

The CDR3 region has the DNA TGTGCCAGCAGCATCCTAGCAACTAATGAAAAACTGTTTTTT. Amino acids: CASSILATNEKLFF. This chain uses TRBV12-3 or TRBV12-4 with TRBJ1-4; D uncertain. This CDR3 comprises 14 residues. Trimming took 6 bases from V and 0 from J, leaving 8 bases between them.

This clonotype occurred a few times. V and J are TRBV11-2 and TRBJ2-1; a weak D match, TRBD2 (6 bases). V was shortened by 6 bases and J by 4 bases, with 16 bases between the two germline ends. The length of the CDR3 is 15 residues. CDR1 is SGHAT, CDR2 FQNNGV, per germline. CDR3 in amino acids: CASSANAGSYNEQFF. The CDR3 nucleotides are TGTGCCAGCAGTGCAAATGCGGGGAGTTACAATGAGCAGTTCTTC.

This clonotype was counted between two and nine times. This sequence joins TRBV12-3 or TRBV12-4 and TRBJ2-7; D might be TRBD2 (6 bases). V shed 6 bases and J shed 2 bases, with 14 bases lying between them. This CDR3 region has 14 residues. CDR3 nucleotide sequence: TGTGCCAGCAGCCCTGGAGGGGTGGCCTACGAGCAGTACTTC. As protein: CASSPGGVAYEQYF.

DNA for the CDR3: TGTGCCAGCCGATACGGGGACACTGAAGCTTTCTTT. Its translation: CASRYGDTEAFF. The V and J genes are TRBV27 and TRBJ1-1; unclear D gene. Trimming cost V 8 bases and J 3 bases, with 10 bases left between them. This CDR3 has 12 residues. Looked up from germline, CDR1 is MNHEY and CDR2 is SMNVEV (reference sequence).